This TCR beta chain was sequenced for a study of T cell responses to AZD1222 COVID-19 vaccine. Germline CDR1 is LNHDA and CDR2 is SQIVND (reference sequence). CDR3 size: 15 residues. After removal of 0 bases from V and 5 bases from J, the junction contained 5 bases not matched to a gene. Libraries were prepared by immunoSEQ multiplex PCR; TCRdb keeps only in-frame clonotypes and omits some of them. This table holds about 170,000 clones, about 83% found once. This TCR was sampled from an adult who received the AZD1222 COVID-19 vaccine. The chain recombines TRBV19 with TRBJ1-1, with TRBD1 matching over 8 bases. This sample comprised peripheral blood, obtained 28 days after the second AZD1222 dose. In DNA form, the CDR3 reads TGTGCCAGTAGTATAGACGGGACAGGAGGGACTGAAGCTTTCTTT. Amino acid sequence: CASSIDGTGGTEAFF.